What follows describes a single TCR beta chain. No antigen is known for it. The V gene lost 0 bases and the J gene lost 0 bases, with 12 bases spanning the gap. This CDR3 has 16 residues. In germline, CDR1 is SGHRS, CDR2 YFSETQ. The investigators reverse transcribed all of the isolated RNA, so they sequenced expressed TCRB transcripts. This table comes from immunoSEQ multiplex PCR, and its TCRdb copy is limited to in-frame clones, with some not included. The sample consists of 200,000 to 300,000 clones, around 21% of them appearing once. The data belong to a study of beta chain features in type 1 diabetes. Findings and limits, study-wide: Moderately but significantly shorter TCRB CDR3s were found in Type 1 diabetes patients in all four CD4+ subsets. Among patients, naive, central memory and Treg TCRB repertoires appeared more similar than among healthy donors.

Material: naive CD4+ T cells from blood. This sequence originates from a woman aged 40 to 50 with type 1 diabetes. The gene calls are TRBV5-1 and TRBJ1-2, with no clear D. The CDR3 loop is CASSLAGTATNYGYTF. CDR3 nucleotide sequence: TGCGCCAGCAGCTTGGCCGGAACAGCAACTAACTATGGCTACACCTTC.